This T cell receptor (beta chain) was documented in a study of shared clonotypes between healthy human individuals (TCRdb year 2020). Broadly, across the study: The cohort included three men and a couple of women between 18 and 49 years of age. For each donor, CD4 naive and CD4 memory were each given three plates, CD8 naive was given two plates, and CD8 memory was given one plate. Blood TCR repertoires of roughly five healthy adults were deeply sequenced to estimate repertoire size and the extent of clonotype sharing between individuals. To increase sequencing depth and limit assay-specific biases, TCR repertoire library preparation and sequencing were carried out by different laboratories using diverse techniques. Per donor, leukapheresis produced somewhere between about 0.9 and 9.5 billion PBMCs.

The germline V gene encodes CDR1 LNHDA and CDR2 SQIVND (reference sequence). The cysteine opens and the phenylalanine closes a CDR3 of 14 amino acids. Solely the CDR3 DNA is kept, with 42 bases framed from the first base. The trim is 3 bases for V and 4 bases for J, with a gap of 12 bases between the germline ends. This clone turned up a few times. This clone's antigen is unknown. No base quality values were provided; no much bigger clone lies one nucleotide off. Results and caveats for the whole study, not just this receptor: Compared with non-shared clonotypes, clonotypes shared by all four sorted-subset donors had higher generation probabilities. When a few donors were compared, the shared fraction of clonotypes was 5% to 6.5% for naive CD4, about 4% for naive CD8, roughly 2.3% for memory CD4, and about 0.36% for memory CD8. Naive subsets generally had larger estimated clonotype richness than memory subsets did. Incomplete sequencing was indicated by rarefaction of sorted-subset datasets, despite the large sequencing depth. The genetic and exposure-history diversity represented was limited by the small number of donors. Sampling was restricted to blood, and TCR repertoires in tissue are likely to differ from TCR repertoires in blood. Pairwise subsampling indicated that sequencing depth was expected to affect the degree of clonotype sharing among donors.

CD8 naive samples were obtained by positive selection for CCR7 among CD45RO-negative cells, yielding a CD45RA+CCR7+ population from which TemRA cells were excluded. Donors were healthy HIV-negative adults with no recently reported acute infections or vaccinations. All donors were Caucasian adults living in Nashville, Tennessee, USA. After blood collection by leukapheresis, PBMCs were isolated using Ficoll-Histopaque density gradient centrifugation and then cryopreserved in the vapor phase of liquid nitrogen. Purity and quantity of every magnetically sorted T cell population were checked by analytical flow cytometry. Genomic DNA was isolated from each sorted fraction and quantified by UV absorbance on a Nanodrop 2000c. Using the deep immunoSEQ assay, TCR CDR3 regions were amplified from genomic DNA by multiplex PCR. Extracted genomic DNA from each cell subset was distributed evenly across all wells of several immunoSEQ 96-well plates, and each plate was treated as a replicate. For sorted subsets, around 200 ng genomic DNA, equal to some 28,000 T cell genomes, was loaded into each replicate PCR. Purified libraries were measured with a Qubit 3.0 fluorometer, size-checked on a Bioanalyzer 2100, and measured again with the KAPA Library Quantification kit. Each immunoSEQ 96-well plate was sequenced on its own single-read 150-cycle Illumina NextSeq 550 flow cell. The authors' pipeline ran thus. Because the immunoSEQ output included only junctional sequences and no quality scores, the filtering could not be the same as the filtering used for full-length reads. Sequences were annotated with PyIR, a Python wrapper for IgBLAST v1.9, using IMGT germline references to assign V/J genes and CDR3. Any read was removed if the V/J assignment was weak (E-value above 1e-6), the CDR3 was missing, or the read contained stop codons, out-of-frame junctions, or ambiguous translated residues. A V3J clonotype was defined by an identical inferred V gene, J gene, and CDR3 amino acid sequence. Percentage overlap between repertoires was computed as shared unique clonotypes divided by the size of the smaller repertoire. Richness of each repertoire was evaluated using RTK rarefaction, the Chao1 estimator, and Recon v2.1 estimates of unobserved clonotypes. OLGA was used to compute generation probabilities for all TCRbeta clonotypes that the gDNA method yielded from a handful of donors. TCRdb obtained this table from immuneACCESS and retained in-frame rearrangements with V and J assigned. These tables miss some clones; where compared with another copy, unresolved V genes account for less than half of the shortfall, and the remainder is unexplained. V, J and clone size reflect that table, while D and trimming were determined from the DNA. Here the sample has nearly 600,000 clones; 95% occur a single time. The ten largest clones take up 0.11% of the sample.

The sequence derives from a woman between 25 and 40 years old in good health. The chain is assembled from TRBV19 and TRBJ1-1; no D gene can be assigned with confidence. The sample was naive CD8+ T cells sorted from blood. In the paper's terms, the cell subset or site label means: CD45RA+CCR7+. The nucleotides are TGTGCCAGTAGTATCATACGGGAGGGCACTGAAGCTTTCTTT. The resulting protein is CASSIIREGTEAFF.